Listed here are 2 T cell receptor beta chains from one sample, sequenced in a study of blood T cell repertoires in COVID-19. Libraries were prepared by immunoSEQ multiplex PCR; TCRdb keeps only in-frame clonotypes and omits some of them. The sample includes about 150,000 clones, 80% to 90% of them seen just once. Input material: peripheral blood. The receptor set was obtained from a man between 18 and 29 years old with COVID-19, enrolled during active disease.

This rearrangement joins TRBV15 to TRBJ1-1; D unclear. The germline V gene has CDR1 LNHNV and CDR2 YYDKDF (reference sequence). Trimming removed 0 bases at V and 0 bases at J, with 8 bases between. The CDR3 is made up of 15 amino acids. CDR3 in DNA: TGTGCCACCAGCAGAGATGGGCAGGTGAACACTGAAGCTTTCTTT. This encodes CATSRDGQVNTEAFF.

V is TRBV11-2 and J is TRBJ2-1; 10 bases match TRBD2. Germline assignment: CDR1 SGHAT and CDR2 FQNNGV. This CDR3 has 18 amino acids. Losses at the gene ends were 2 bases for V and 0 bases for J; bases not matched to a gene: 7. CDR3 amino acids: CASSLPWASGSSYNEQFF. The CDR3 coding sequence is TGTGCCAGCAGCTTACCATGGGCTAGCGGGAGCTCCTACAATGAGCAGTTCTTC. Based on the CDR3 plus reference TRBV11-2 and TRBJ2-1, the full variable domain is EAGVAQSPRYKIIEKRQSVAFWCNPISGHATLYWYQQILGQGPKLLIQFQNNGVVDDSQLPKDRFSAERLKGVDSTLKIQPAKLEDSAVYLCASSLPWASGSSYNEQFFGPGTRLTVL.